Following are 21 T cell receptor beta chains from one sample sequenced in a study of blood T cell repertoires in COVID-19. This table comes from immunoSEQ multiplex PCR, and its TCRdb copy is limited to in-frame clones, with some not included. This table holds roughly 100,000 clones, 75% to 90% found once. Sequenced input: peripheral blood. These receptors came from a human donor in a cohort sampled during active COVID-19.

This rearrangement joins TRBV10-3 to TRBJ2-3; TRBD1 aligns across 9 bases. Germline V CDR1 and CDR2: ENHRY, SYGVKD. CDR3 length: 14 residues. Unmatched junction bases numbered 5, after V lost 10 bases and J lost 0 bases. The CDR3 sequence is CATGQGSSTDTQYF. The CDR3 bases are TGTGCCACCGGACAGGGGAGCAGCACAGATACGCAGTATTTT.

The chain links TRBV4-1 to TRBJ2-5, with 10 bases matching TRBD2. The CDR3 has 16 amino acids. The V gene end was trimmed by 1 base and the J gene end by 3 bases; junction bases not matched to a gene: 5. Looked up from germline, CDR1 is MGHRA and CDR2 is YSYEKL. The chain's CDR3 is CASSQGRSGGEETQYF. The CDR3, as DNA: TGCGCCAGCAGCCAAGGTAGAAGCGGGGGGGAAGAGACCCAGTACTTC.

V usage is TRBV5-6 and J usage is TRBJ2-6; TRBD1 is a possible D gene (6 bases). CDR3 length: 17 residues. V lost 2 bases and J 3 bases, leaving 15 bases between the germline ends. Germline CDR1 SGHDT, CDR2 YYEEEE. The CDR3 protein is CASSFRSGASGANVLTF. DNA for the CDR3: TGTGCCAGCAGCTTTCGGTCAGGGGCGAGTGGGGCCAACGTCCTGACTTTC.

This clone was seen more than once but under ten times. CDR3 DNA: TGTGCCAGCAGCGCCACAGGGGACGAGCAGTACTTC. It yields the protein CASSATGDEQYF. The chain recombines TRBV7-9 with TRBJ2-7; 7 nucleotides match TRBD1. The CDR3 loop spans 12 amino acids. Germline CDR1 SEHNR, CDR2 FQNEAQ (reference sequence). V shed 5 bases and J 5 bases; nucleotides not matched to a gene: 3.

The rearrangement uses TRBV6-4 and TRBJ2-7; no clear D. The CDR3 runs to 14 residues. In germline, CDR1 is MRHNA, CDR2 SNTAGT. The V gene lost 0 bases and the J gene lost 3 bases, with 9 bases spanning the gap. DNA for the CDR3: TGTGCCAGCAGTGACTCTGTGGGCAGCTACGAGCAGTACTTC. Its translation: CASSDSVGSYEQYF.

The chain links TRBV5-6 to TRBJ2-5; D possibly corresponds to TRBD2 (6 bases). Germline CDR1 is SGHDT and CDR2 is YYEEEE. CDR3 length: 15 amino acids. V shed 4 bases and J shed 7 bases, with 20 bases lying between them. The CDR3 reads CASSRESGVRGTQYF. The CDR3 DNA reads TGTGCCAGCAGCCGGGAATCGGGGGTCCGGGGGACCCAGTACTTC. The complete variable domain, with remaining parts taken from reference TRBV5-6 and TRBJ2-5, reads DAGVTQSPTHLIKTRGQQVTLRCSPKSGHDTVSWYQQALGQGPQFIFQYYEEEERQRGNFPDRFSGHQFPNYSSELNVNALLLGDSALYLCASSRESGVRGTQYFGPGTRLLVL.

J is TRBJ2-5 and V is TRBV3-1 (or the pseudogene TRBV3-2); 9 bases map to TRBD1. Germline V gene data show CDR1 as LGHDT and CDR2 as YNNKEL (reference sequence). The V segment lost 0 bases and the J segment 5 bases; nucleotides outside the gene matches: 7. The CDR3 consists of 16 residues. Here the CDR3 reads CASSQDTGGAHETQYF. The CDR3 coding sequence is TGTGCCAGCAGCCAAGATACAGGGGGCGCCCATGAGACCCAGTACTTC.

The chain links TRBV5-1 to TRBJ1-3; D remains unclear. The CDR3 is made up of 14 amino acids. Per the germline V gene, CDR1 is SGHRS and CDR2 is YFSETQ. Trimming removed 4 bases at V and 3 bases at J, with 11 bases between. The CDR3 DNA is TGCGCCAGCAGCCTGGCCGGGTATGGAAACACCATATATTTT. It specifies CASSLAGYGNTIYF.

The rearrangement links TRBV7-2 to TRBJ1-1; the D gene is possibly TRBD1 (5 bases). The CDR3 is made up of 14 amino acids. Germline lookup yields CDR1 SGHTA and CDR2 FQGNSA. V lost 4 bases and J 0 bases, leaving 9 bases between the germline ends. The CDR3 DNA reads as TGTGCCAGCAGCTCTGAACAGGTGAACACTGAAGCTTTCTTT. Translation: CASSSEQVNTEAFF.

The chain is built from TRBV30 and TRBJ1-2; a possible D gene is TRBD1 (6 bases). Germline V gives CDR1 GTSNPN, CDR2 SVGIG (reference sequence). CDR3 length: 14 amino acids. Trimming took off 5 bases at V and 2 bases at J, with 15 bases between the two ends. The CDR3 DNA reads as TGTGCCTGGGGGTGGGGGCAGGGGAACTATGGCTACACCTTC. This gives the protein CAWGWGQGNYGYTF.

CDR3 nucleotide sequence: TGTGCCAGCAGCTCCTCTACAGGGCCAAGACCCCTCCACTTT. Amino acids: CASSSSTGPRPLHF. This rearrangement joins TRBV11-2 to TRBJ1-6, with D maybe TRBD1 (6 bases). The CDR3 consists of 14 residues. V was trimmed by 4 bases and J by 12 bases, leaving 16 bases between them. In germline, CDR1 is SGHAT, CDR2 FQNNGV.

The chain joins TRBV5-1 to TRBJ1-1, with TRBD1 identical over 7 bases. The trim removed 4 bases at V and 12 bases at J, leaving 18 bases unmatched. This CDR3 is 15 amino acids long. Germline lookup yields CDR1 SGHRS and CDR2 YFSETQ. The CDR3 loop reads CASSRGDSGQPLTFF. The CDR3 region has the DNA TGCGCCAGCAGCAGGGGGGACAGTGGCCAACCGTTGACTTTCTTT.

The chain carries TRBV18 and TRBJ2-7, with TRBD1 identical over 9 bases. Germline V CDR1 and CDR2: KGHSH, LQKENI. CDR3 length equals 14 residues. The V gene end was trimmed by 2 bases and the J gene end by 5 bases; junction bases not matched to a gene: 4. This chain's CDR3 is CASSPRQGGNEQYF. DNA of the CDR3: TGTGCCAGCTCACCAAGACAGGGGGGTAACGAGCAGTACTTC.

CDR3 nucleotides: TGTGCCAGCACCACCGGGACAAAAGCTAACTATGGCTACACCTTC. The encoded protein is CASTTGTKANYGYTF. The chain joins TRBV28 to TRBJ1-2, with a weak D call TRBD1 (6 bases). The CDR3 has 15 amino acids. Germline V gene sequence: CDR1 MDHEN, CDR2 SYDVKM. Trimming removed 7 bases at V and 0 bases at J, with 15 bases between.

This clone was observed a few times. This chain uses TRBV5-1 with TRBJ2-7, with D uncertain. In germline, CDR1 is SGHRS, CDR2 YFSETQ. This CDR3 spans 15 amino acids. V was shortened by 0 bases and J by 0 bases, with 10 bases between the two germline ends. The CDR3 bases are TGCGCCAGCAGCTTGGACAGCCAGAGCTCCTACGAGCAGTACTTC. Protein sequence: CASSLDSQSSYEQYF.

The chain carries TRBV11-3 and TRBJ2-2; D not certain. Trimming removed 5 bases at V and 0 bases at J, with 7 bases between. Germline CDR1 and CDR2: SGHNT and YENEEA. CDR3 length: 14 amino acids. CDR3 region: CASSHTPNTGELFF. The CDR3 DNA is TGTGCCAGCAGCCACACCCCGAACACCGGGGAGCTGTTTTTT.

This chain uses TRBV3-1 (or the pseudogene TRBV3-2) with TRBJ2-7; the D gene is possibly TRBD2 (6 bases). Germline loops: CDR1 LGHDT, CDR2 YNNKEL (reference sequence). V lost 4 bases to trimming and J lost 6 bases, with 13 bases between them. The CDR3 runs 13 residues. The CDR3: CASSRRGPGEQYF. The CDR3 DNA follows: TGTGCCAGCAGCCGGAGGGGTCCTGGCGAGCAGTACTTC.

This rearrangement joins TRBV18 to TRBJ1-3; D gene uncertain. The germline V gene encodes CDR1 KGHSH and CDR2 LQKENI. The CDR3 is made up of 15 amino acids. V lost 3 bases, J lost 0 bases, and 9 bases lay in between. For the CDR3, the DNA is TGTGCCAGCTCACCGGCAGCTAGCTCTGGAAACACCATATATTTT. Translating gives CASSPAASSGNTIYF.

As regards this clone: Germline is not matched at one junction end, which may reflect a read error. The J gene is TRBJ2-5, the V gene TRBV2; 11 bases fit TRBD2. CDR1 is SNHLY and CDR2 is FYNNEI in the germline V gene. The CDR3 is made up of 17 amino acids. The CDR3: CASSGGVGLAAQEAQYF. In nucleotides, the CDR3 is TGTGCCAGCAGTGGAGGTGTGGGACTAGCGGCTCAAGAGGCCCAGTACTTC. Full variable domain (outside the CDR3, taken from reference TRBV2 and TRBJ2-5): EPEVTQTPSHQVTQMGQEVILRCVPISNHLYFYWYRQILGQKVEFLVSFYNNEISEKSEIFDDQFSVERPDGSNFTLKIRSTKLEDSAMYFCASSGGVGLAAQEAQYFGPGTRLLVL.

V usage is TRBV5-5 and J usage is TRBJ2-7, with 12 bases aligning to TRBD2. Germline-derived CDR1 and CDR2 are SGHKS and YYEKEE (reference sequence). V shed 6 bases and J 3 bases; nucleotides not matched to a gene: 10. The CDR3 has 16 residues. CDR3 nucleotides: TGTGCCAGCATCAAAAGGACTAGCGGGGCCTACTACGAGCAGTACTTC. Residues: CASIKRTSGAYYEQYF.

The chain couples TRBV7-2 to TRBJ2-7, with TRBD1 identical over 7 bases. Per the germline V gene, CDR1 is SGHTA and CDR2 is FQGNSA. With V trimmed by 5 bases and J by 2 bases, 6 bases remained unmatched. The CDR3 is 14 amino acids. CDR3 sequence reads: CASSIYRGTYEQYF. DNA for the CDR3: TGTGCCAGCAGCATATACAGGGGTACCTACGAGCAGTACTTC.